These 3 T cell receptor beta chains came from one sample sequenced in a study of low-dose radiotherapy and immunotherapy resistance in tumors. Primers targeting TRAV and TRBV primed first-strand cDNA, covering alpha and beta chains. The PCR that amplified TCRs ran for 20 cycles, relying on a constant-region primer and a V-primer adapter. From the reads, TCRdb called clonotypes with MiXCR, one entry per CDR3 protein. The sample lists around 33,000 distinct CDR3 sequences, approximately 49% seen once, with 4.5% to 6.5% in the top ten. As for time point: after trial treatment. Treatment indicated: LDRT plus nivolumab, ipilimumab, low-dose cyclophosphamide and aspirin (RACIN trial). The material sequenced was PBMCs, taken after low-dose radiotherapy plus immunotherapy. These receptors came from a male donor with gallbladder cancer.

V and J are TRBV28 and TRBJ2-1; 7 bases fit TRBD1. The length of the CDR3 is 15 residues. Germline CDR1 MDHEN, CDR2 SYDVKM. V gave up 8 bases and J gave up 2 bases; unmatched junction bases: 9. The CDR3 region is CASENPGTAYNEQFF. The CDR3 nucleotides are TGTGCCAGCGAAAACCCCGGGACAGCCTACAATGAGCAGTTCTTC. The complete variable domain, with remaining parts taken from reference TRBV28 and TRBJ2-1, reads DVKVTQSSRYLVKRTGEKVFLECVQDMDHENMFWYRQDPGLGLRLIYFSYDVKMKEKGDIPEGYSVSREKKERFSLILESASTNQTSMYLCASENPGTAYNEQFFGPGTRLTVL.

About this clonotype itself: A far larger clone is one nucleotide away, so this likely arose from a read error. The chain carries TRBV10-3 and TRBJ1-4, with D maybe TRBD1 (6 bases). This CDR3 contains 14 residues. Trimming removed 2 bases from V and 7 bases from J, with 11 bases in between. Germline CDR1 ENHRY, CDR2 SYGVKD. The CDR3 DNA sequence: TGTGCCATCAGTGAGACAGGGCTCGGTGAAAAACTGTTTTTT. Amino acid sequence: CAISETGLGEKLFF.

The chain carries TRBV19 and TRBJ1-5; D may be TRBD1 (6 bases). V was trimmed by 5 bases and J by 3 bases, leaving 11 bases between them. Germline V gene lookup returns CDR1 LNHDA and CDR2 SQIVND (reference sequence). The CDR3 is 14 amino acids. The CDR3 DNA follows: TGTGCCAGTAGTTCTGACAGGTTCAATCAGCCCCAGCATTTT. Translation: CASSSDRFNQPQHF.